The clone carrying this TCR beta chain has only a few counts. Its antigen is not known. By quantitative 5'-RACE with molecular barcodes, the TCR beta libraries were made. TCRdb ran MiXCR on the 5' RACE reads and lists one entry per CDR3 protein. The sample holds some 450,000 distinct CDR3 sequences, roughly 15% seen once. Germline trimming cut 4 bases from V and 2 bases from J; bases unmatched to any gene: 8. The length of the CDR3 is 17 residues. This entry is derived from a study of CD8 T cells in ankylosing spondylitis. Study findings and constraints: In reactive arthritis synovial fluid and blood, some motif variants had been reported before. Characteristic of ankylosing spondylitis blood, it appeared, was a TCR beta motif comprising several highly homologous variants. Enrichment of disease-linked clones was reportedly significant in matched ankylosing spondylitis synovial fluid.

Material for sequencing was blood, either unsorted or a sorted T cell fraction (not recorded which). The TCR was taken from a male donor with ankylosing spondylitis. V and J are TRBV12-3 or TRBV12-4 and TRBJ2-1; TRBD1 matches 10 bases. As DNA, the CDR3 is TGTGCCAGCAGTTCCCCCCCGACAGGGGGCCCCTACAATGAGCAGTTCTTC. It encodes CASSSPPTGGPYNEQFF.